Shown below are 29 T cell receptor beta chains from a single sample sequenced in a study of post-analysis software for immune sequencing data. Study-wide results and caveats: The five TRBV segments detected at higher frequency in patients than in controls included TRBV5-6, TRBV5-1 and TRBV20-1.

Their recognized antigens are unknown. Unique molecular identifiers tagged the TCR beta cDNA libraries. TCRdb independently ran MiXCR on the PCR reads; one entry per CDR3 protein. The sample includes about 820,000 distinct CDR3 sequences, 53% of them seen just once. Material for sequencing was blood. Receptors were obtained from a girl aged 10-17 years with multiple sclerosis.

The CDR3 reads CASSLLPSEQFF. The DNA of the CDR3 is TGTGCCAGCAGCTTATTACCCAGTGAGCAGTTCTTC. The chain employs TRBV11-2 and TRBJ2-1; D gene uncertain. V lost 2 bases to trimming and J lost 9 bases, with 8 bases between them. The germline CDR1 and CDR2 sequences are SGHAT and FQNNGV. The CDR3 runs 12 residues.

The rearrangement uses TRBV12-3 or TRBV12-4 and TRBJ2-7, with unresolved D. The germline V and J ends were trimmed by 2 bases and 5 bases, with 13 bases remaining between them. The CDR3 is made up of 14 amino acids. This CDR3 reads CASSLFGPANEQYF. The CDR3, as DNA: TGTGCCAGCAGTTTATTCGGACCCGCCAACGAGCAGTACTTC.

The chain employs TRBV5-1 and TRBJ1-6; 7 bases line up with TRBD1. The length of the CDR3 is 16 residues. Losses at the gene ends were 0 bases for V and 5 bases for J; bases not matched to a gene: 5. Germline V gene sequence: CDR1 SGHRS, CDR2 YFSETQ. The CDR3 here is CASSLGPTGNNSPLHF. The CDR3 coding sequence is TGCGCCAGCAGCTTGGGCCCGACAGGGAATAATTCACCCCTCCACTTT.

This clonotype has a handful of counts. This chain links TRBV18 with TRBJ2-7; the D gene is possibly TRBD2 (6 bases). The CDR3 covers 14 residues. Looked up from germline, CDR1 is KGHSH and CDR2 is LQKENI. The V end was cut by 8 bases, the J end by 2 bases, with 16 bases between. In DNA, the CDR3 is TGTGCCAGCACTCCGGGACTTTTTGCCTACGAGCAGTACTTC. Its protein is CASTPGLFAYEQYF. Variable domain in full (rest from reference TRBV18 and TRBJ2-7): NAGVMQNPRHLVRRRGQEARLRCSPMKGHSHVYWYRQLPEEGLKFMVYLQKENIIDESGMPKERFSAEFPKEGPSILRIQQVVRGDSAAYFCASTPGLFAYEQYFGPGTRLTVT.

This clonotype has a handful of counts. The CDR3 DNA is TGCGCCAGCAGCTCTAGTCGGGACTCCTACGAGCAGTACTTC. Its translation is CASSSSRDSYEQYF. The rearrangement links TRBV5-1 to TRBJ2-7; tentative D call: TRBD2 (5 bases). CDR1 is SGHRS and CDR2 is YFSETQ in the germline V gene. CDR3 length: 14 residues. The V gene lost 3 bases and the J gene lost 0 bases, with 10 bases spanning the gap.

The chain combines TRBV12-3 or TRBV12-4 with TRBJ1-2; D remains ambiguous. Trimming left V 0 bases short and J 6 bases short, with 8 bases between. CDR3 length: 13 residues. CDR3 loop: CASSLAGRNGYTF. The CDR3 DNA follows: TGTGCCAGCAGTTTAGCGGGGAGGAATGGCTACACCTTC.

This chain uses TRBV7-9 with TRBJ1-2; perhaps TRBD1 as D (6 bases). The germline V gene has CDR1 SEHNR and CDR2 FQNEAQ (reference sequence). Trimming took off 4 bases at V and 4 bases at J, with 16 bases between the two ends. The CDR3 runs to 15 residues. The CDR3, as DNA: TGTGCCAGCAGCTCGAGCCGGACAGTAGCCTATGGCTACACCTTC. Its translation: CASSSSRTVAYGYTF.

The chain combines TRBV7-9 with TRBJ1-2; possibly TRBD1 for D (6 bases). The CDR3 contains 15 residues. Germline loops: CDR1 SEHNR, CDR2 FQNEAQ (reference sequence). V lost 3 bases and J 1 base, leaving 12 bases between the germline ends. As DNA, the CDR3 is TGTGCCAGCAGCTTCGCGACAGGACATAACTATGGCTACACCTTC. Its protein is CASSFATGHNYGYTF.

This clonotype was detected only a few times. The V and J genes are TRBV5-1 and TRBJ2-1, with D possibly TRBD2 on 5 matching bases. CDR3 length: 15 amino acids. V gave up 2 bases and J gave up 8 bases, with 17 bases separating them. Germline CDR1 is SGHRS and CDR2 is YFSETQ. CDR3 sequence reads: CASSFKGNGVDEQFF. The CDR3 nucleotides read TGCGCCAGCAGCTTTAAAGGGAACGGGGTTGATGAGCAGTTCTTC.

This clonotype occurred a few times. This chain links TRBV7-9 with TRBJ2-2; D gene uncertain. The ends were cut back, 5 bases at V and 4 bases at J, with 11 bases in the middle. In germline, CDR1 is SEHNR, CDR2 FQNEAQ (reference sequence). The CDR3 consists of 14 residues. CDR3 in amino acids: CASSPLVVTGELFF. The CDR3 DNA reads TGTGCCAGCAGCCCCCTAGTAGTCACCGGGGAGCTGTTTTTT.

The genes are TRBV30 and TRBJ2-1; 9 bases agree with TRBD2. The trim removed 0 bases at V and 12 bases at J, leaving 9 bases unmatched. Looked up from germline, CDR1 is GTSNPN and CDR2 is SVGIG (reference sequence). This CDR3 contains 14 residues. Here the CDR3 DNA reads TGTGCCTGGAGTGTCCCGCGGGAGGGCAATAGGCAGTTCTTC. Amino acid sequence: CAWSVPREGNRQFF.

Remarks on this clonotype: At one end, the junction sequence differs from germline, possibly due to a read error. This chain connects TRBV6-5 to TRBJ1-4, with D perhaps matching TRBD1 (5 bases). Germline-derived CDR1 and CDR2 are MNHEY and SVGAGI. This CDR3 is built from 18 residues. CDR3 nucleotide sequence: TGTGCCAACAGTTACTCGCTGAACGAGGGGCCCGGTAATGAAAAACTGTTTTTT. Translating it yields CANSYSLNEGPGNEKLFF.

This clonotype occurred a few times. The J gene is TRBJ2-7, the V gene TRBV3-1; D gene uncertain. The V gene lost 1 base and the J gene lost 2 bases, with 18 bases spanning the gap. This CDR3 spans 17 amino acids. The germline CDR1 and CDR2 sequences are LGHDT and YNNKEL (reference sequence). The DNA of the CDR3 is TGTGCCAGCAGCCAAGGGCCCCCAGGTGGCACGCCCTACGAGCAGTACTTC. As protein: CASSQGPPGGTPYEQYF.

This clonotype was picked up a small number of times. This chain uses TRBV10-3 with TRBJ1-2; a possible D gene is TRBD1 (6 bases). V was pared by 8 bases and J by 8 bases, with 21 bases between. CDR1 and CDR2 (germline): ENHRY, SYGVKD. The CDR3 is made up of 14 amino acids. In nucleotides, the CDR3 is TGTGCCATCTTCGAGGACAGCCCGTTCGGGGGCTACACCTTC. Translated: CAIFEDSPFGGYTF.

This chain uses TRBV5-1 with TRBJ2-1; 10 bases map to TRBD1. This CDR3 spans 20 amino acids. V was pared by 3 bases and J by 2 bases, with 17 bases of the junction left unmatched. The V gene's germline CDR1 is SGHRS and CDR2 YFSETQ. CDR3 DNA: TGCGCCAGCAGCTCGTTTAGAGGACAGGGGGTTCTATCCACCTACAATGAGCAGTTCTTC. Residues: CASSSFRGQGVLSTYNEQFF.

This clonotype turned up a few times. This rearrangement joins TRBV20-1 to TRBJ2-5; TRBD1 aligns across 10 bases. Losses at the gene ends were 0 bases for V and 4 bases for J; bases not matched to a gene: 11. The CDR3 extends over 17 amino acids. The germline V gene has CDR1 DFQATT and CDR2 SNEGSKA (reference sequence). The CDR3 DNA is TGCAGTGCTAGAGATCTGGTTTCGGGACAGGGGCGAGAGACCCAGTACTTC. Protein: CSARDLVSGQGRETQYF.

In DNA form, the CDR3 reads TGCAGTGCTAGACCCGGGACTCACTCCTACGAGCAGTACTTC. Translation gives CSARPGTHSYEQYF. The rearrangement links TRBV20-1 to TRBJ2-7; perhaps TRBD2 as D (6 bases). V lost 2 bases and J 0 bases, leaving 11 bases between the germline ends. In germline, CDR1 is DFQATT, CDR2 SNEGSKA (reference sequence). This CDR3 has 14 residues.

Turning to this clonotype: This may be a read error: a much more frequent sequence differs by one nucleotide. The chain couples TRBV27 to TRBJ1-2; 9 bases line up with TRBD1. The germline V gene encodes CDR1 MNHEY and CDR2 SMNVEV (reference sequence). The CDR3 extends over 15 amino acids. V was clipped by 4 bases and J by 8 bases; unmatched bases: 11. The CDR3 DNA reads TGTGCCAGCAGTTACCCAGACAGGGGGATTGGCGGCTACACCTTC. Translating gives CASSYPDRGIGGYTF.

The chain recombines TRBV7-3 with TRBJ2-1; TRBD2 aligns across 12 bases. Germline CDR1 and CDR2: SGHTA and FQGTGA. The CDR3 is made up of 19 amino acids. V was clipped by 6 bases and J by 7 bases; unmatched bases: 19. As DNA, the CDR3 is TGTGCCAGCAGGAGATTGGGACGTCAGACTAGCGGGGGATTTAATGAGCAGTTCTTC. Translation: CASRRLGRQTSGGFNEQFF.

The chain combines TRBV6-6 with TRBJ2-3; 12 bases are shared with TRBD1. V lost 6 bases and J lost 5; bases outside the gene matches: 6. This CDR3 has 15 amino acids. Looked up from germline, CDR1 is MNHNY and CDR2 is SVGAGI (reference sequence). The CDR3, as DNA: TGTGCCAGCAGGCCCGGGACAGGGGGCGTAGATACGCAGTATTTT. Amino acids: CASRPGTGGVDTQYF.

V usage is TRBV7-9 and J usage is TRBJ2-5; 8 bases match TRBD1. Germline loops: CDR1 SEHNR, CDR2 FQNEAQ (reference sequence). Trimming removed 4 bases from V and 4 bases from J; junction bases left unmatched: 11. There are 16 residues in the CDR3. For the CDR3, the DNA is TGTGCCAGCAGCTCAAACGCGGACAGGGCCGGAGAGACCCAGTACTTC. This codes for CASSSNADRAGETQYF.

J is TRBJ2-1 and V is TRBV10-1; 13 bases line up with TRBD2. Germline V CDR1 and CDR2: WNHNN, SYGVQD (reference sequence). The V gene end was trimmed by 8 bases and the J gene end by 2 bases; junction bases not matched to a gene: 6. The CDR3 runs 16 residues. Here the CDR3 reads CASQTSGRRAYNEQFF. Here the CDR3 DNA reads TGCGCCAGCCAGACTAGCGGGAGGCGGGCCTACAATGAGCAGTTCTTC.

This chain joins TRBV25-1 and TRBJ2-7, with 9 nucleotides matching TRBD1. This CDR3 has 13 amino acids. CDR1 is MGHDK and CDR2 is SYGVNS in the germline V gene. V gave up 3 bases and J gave up 6 bases; unmatched junction bases: 3. CDR3 protein: CASSDMTGGEQYF. Written as DNA, the CDR3 is TGTGCCAGCAGTGATATGACAGGGGGCGAGCAGTACTTC.

The chain recombines TRBV7-3 with TRBJ1-5; unclear D gene. Germline V gene sequence: CDR1 SGHTA, CDR2 FQGTGA. The CDR3 is 13 amino acids. V lost 6 bases to trimming and J lost 9 bases, with 15 bases between them. CDR3 residues: CASSFSPGRPQHF. The CDR3 DNA sequence: TGTGCCAGCAGTTTCTCCCCCGGACGGCCCCAGCATTTT.

CDR3 sequence reads: CASSLGGGLNVAKNIQYF. In DNA, the CDR3 is TGTGCCAGCAGTTTGGGCGGGGGCCTTAACGTAGCCAAAAACATTCAGTACTTC. The rearrangement joins TRBV28 to TRBJ2-4; a weak D match, TRBD2 (7 bases). Germline V CDR1 and CDR2: MDHEN, SYDVKM. V dropped 3 bases and J dropped 0 bases, with 18 bases sitting between them. The CDR3 spans 18 residues.

The rearrangement uses TRBV20-1 and TRBJ2-3, with 9 bases fitting TRBD1. V lost 5 bases to trimming and J lost 3 bases; unmatched junction nucleotides: 12. This CDR3 comprises 16 residues. Germline lookup yields CDR1 DFQATT and CDR2 SNEGSKA (reference sequence). CDR3 DNA sequence: TGCAGTGCTCTAACGAGCGGGACAGGGTGGACAGATACGCAGTATTTT. This codes for CSALTSGTGWTDTQYF.

This clonotype was observed a handful of times. V and J are TRBV5-1 and TRBJ1-2, with D possibly matching TRBD1 (5 bases). CDR3 size: 15 residues. CDR1 is SGHRS and CDR2 is YFSETQ in the germline V gene. Trimming pared 0 bases from V and 6 bases from J, leaving 15 bases between. CDR3 in amino acids: CASSLAQGPADGYTF. The CDR3, as DNA: TGCGCCAGCAGCTTGGCCCAGGGACCAGCCGATGGCTACACCTTC.

Turning to this clonotype: One end of the junction varies from germline; a read error may be responsible. This chain links TRBV12-5 with TRBJ2-6; the D gene is possibly TRBD1 (6 bases). This CDR3 region has 17 residues. Germline CDR1 is LGHNT and CDR2 is FRNRAP. The CDR3 nucleotides read TGTGCTAGTGGTTTGTTTACAGGGAGCTCTGGGGCCAACGTCCGGACTTTC. It specifies CASGLFTGSSGANVRTF.

This chain connects TRBV14 to TRBJ2-3; TRBD2 aligns across 8 bases. CDR3 size: 16 residues. Germline V CDR1 and CDR2: SGHDN, FVKESK. Unmatched junction bases numbered 6, after V lost 0 bases and J lost 4 bases. In DNA form, the CDR3 reads TGTGCCAGCAGCCAAGATTGGGCGACTAGCGCAGATACGCAGTATTTT. As protein: CASSQDWATSADTQYF.